The 7 T cell receptor beta chains below were found in one sample sequenced in a study of blood T cell repertoires in COVID-19. TCRdb's table, derived via immunoSEQ multiplex PCR, lists solely in-frame clones and lacks some. The table lists 130,000 to 150,000 clones, around 85% of them singletons, with over 2.5% in the top ten. The specimen sequenced was peripheral blood. The receptors originated from a woman of 80 years or more with acute or convalescent COVID-19.

The rearrangement uses TRBV7-9 and TRBJ1-2; TRBD1 agrees at 9 bases. Trimming removed 6 bases from V and 5 bases from J; junction bases left unmatched: 10. This CDR3 is built from 15 residues. The germline V gene encodes CDR1 SEHNR and CDR2 FQNEAQ (reference sequence). The CDR3 bases are TGTGCCAGCAGTTGGGGACAGGGCCCTCAATATGGCTACACCTTC. As protein: CASSWGQGPQYGYTF.

The J gene is TRBJ1-6, the V gene TRBV9; D call uncertain. The CDR3 sequence is 15 residues long. Trimming cost V 1 base and J 0 bases, with 5 bases left between them. Germline V CDR1 and CDR2: SGDLS, YYNGEE. CDR3 coding DNA: TGTGCCAGCAGCGTAACAGCCTCCTATAATTCACCCCTCCACTTT. Amino acids: CASSVTASYNSPLHF.

This sequence joins TRBV5-1 and TRBJ2-1; 10 bases are a match to TRBD2. V gave up 2 bases and J gave up 6 bases; unmatched junction bases: 11. This CDR3 has 17 residues. The germline CDR1 and CDR2 sequences are SGHRS and YFSETQ. DNA of the CDR3: TGCGCCAGCAGCTTTCTCGCGGGAGCGGGGGGGGGCAATGAGCAGTTCTTC. It codes for CASSFLAGAGGGNEQFF.

The J gene is TRBJ1-4, the V gene TRBV12-3 or TRBV12-4; D is unresolved. CDR3 length equals 12 residues. The V and J ends lost 6 bases and 8 bases respectively, with 10 bases between them. CDR3 protein: CASSPGSEKLFF. In DNA form, the CDR3 reads TGTGCCAGCAGCCCAGGAAGCGAAAAACTGTTTTTT.

This chain uses TRBV6-5 with TRBJ1-2; tentatively, D is TRBD1 (6 bases). V lost 6 bases and J 2 bases, leaving 13 bases between the germline ends. Germline V gene sequence: CDR1 MNHEY, CDR2 SVGAGI. This CDR3 spans 14 amino acids. DNA for the CDR3: TGTGCCAGCAGGAACCAGGACAGCAACTATGGCTACACCTTC. Translating it yields CASRNQDSNYGYTF.

A word on this clone: One end of the junction varies from germline; a read error may be responsible. Different DNA sequences within this sample yield the same CDR3. The CDR3 loop reads CASSPSAGTGGRSSDF. The CDR3 nucleotides read TGTGCCAGCAGCCCGTCTGCCGGGACAGGGGGGCGATCCTCGGACTTC. The J gene is TRBJ2-7, the V gene TRBV7-9; 11 nucleotides agree with TRBD1. Germline V gene data show CDR1 as SEHNR and CDR2 as FQNEAQ (reference sequence). The CDR3 has 16 residues.

This sequence joins TRBV27 and TRBJ2-7; D gene unclear. The CDR3 extends over 14 amino acids. V lost 7 bases, J lost 3 bases, and 16 bases lay in between. Germline V gene sequence: CDR1 MNHEY, CDR2 SMNVEV (reference sequence). Here the CDR3 DNA reads TGTGCCAGCAAAGATAGAGGCCTATTCTACGAGCAGTACTTC. Translating it yields CASKDRGLFYEQYF.